This T cell receptor (beta chain) came from a study of early stage breast cancer tumors. Study background: Most of the 16 invasive tumors were ER+, PR+ and HER2-. Invasive lobular carcinomas made up about 30% of the 12 ER+/PR+/HER2- tumors. Roughly 10-fold was the mean read coverage per sample.

Note on this clone: Its antigen remains unknown.

The data were produced by immunoSEQ multiplex PCR, yet TCRdb's version contains in-frame clones alone and is incomplete. Among over 25,000 clones listed, about 70% were seen once. Regarding the study as a whole: Enriched TCRB sequences shared across patients were mostly commonly generated sequences.

V was trimmed by 10 bases and J by 7 bases, leaving 14 bases between them. This CDR3 has 11 amino acids. Looked up from germline, CDR1 is SGHNT and CDR2 is YYREEE (reference sequence). The rearrangement joins TRBV5-4 to TRBJ1-1; D ambiguous. The receptor was derived from a person aged 45 to 59 with breast cancer. The sequenced material came from blood. For the CDR3, the DNA is TGTGCCTTCGAACGGGTGGATGAAGCTTTCTTT. It encodes CAFERVDEAFF.